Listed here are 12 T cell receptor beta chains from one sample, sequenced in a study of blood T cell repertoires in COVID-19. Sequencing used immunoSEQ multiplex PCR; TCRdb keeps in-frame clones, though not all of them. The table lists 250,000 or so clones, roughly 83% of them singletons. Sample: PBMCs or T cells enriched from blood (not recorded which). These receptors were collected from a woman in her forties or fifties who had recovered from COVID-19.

CDR3 region: CASRNWTGQPQHF. CDR3 nucleotides: TGTGCCAGTAGAAATTGGACAGGTCAGCCCCAGCATTTT. The chain employs TRBV19 and TRBJ1-5; 7 bases map to TRBD1. V gave up 6 bases and J gave up 6 bases; unmatched junction bases: 5. There are 13 residues in the CDR3. Germline loops: CDR1 LNHDA, CDR2 SQIVND (reference sequence).

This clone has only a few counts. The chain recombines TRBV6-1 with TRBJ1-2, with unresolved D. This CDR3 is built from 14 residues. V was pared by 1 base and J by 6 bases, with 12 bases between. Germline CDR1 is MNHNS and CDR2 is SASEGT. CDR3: CASSEDSEPNGYTF. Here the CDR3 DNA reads TGTGCCAGCAGTGAAGATAGCGAGCCCAATGGCTACACCTTC.

CDR3 residues: CASSLAGAGQGGELFF. The CDR3 DNA reads TGTGCCAGCAGCTTGGCCGGAGCCGGTCAAGGCGGGGAGCTGTTTTTT. The chain joins TRBV5-5 to TRBJ2-2; D ambiguous. Per the germline V gene, CDR1 is SGHKS and CDR2 is YYEKEE (reference sequence). The CDR3 has 16 amino acids. The ends were cut back, 0 bases at V and 7 bases at J, with 16 bases in the middle.

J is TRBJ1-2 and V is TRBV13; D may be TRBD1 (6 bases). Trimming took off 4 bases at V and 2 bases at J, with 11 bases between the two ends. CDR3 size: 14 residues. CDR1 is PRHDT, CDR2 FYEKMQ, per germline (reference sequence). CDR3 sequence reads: CASSSGRGNYGYTF. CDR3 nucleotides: TGTGCCAGCAGCTCCGGCAGGGGCAACTATGGCTACACCTTC.

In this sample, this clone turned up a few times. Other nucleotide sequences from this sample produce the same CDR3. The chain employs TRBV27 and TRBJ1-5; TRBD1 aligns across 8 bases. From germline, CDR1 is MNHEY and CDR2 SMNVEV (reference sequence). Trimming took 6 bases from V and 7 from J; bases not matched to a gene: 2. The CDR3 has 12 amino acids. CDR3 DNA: TGTGCCAGCAGACAGGGGGTGCAGCCCCAGCATTTT. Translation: CASRQGVQPQHF.

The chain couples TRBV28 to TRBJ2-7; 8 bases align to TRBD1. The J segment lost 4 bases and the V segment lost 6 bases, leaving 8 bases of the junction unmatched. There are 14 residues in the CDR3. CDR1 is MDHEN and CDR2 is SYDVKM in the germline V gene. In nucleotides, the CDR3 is TGTGCCAGCAGCCGGACAGGGTTTGGGTACGAGCAGTACTTC. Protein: CASSRTGFGYEQYF.

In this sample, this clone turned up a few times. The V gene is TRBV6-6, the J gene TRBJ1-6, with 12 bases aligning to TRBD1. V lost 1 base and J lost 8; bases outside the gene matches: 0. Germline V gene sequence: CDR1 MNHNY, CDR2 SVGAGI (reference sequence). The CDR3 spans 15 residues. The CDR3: CASSYWDRGHSPLHF. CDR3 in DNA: TGTGCCAGCAGTTACTGGGACAGGGGGCATTCACCCCTCCACTTT.

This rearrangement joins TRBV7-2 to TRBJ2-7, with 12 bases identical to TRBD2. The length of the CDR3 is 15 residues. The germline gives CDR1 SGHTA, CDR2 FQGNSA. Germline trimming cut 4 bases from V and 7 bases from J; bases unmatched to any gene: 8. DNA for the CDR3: TGTGCCAGCAGCTCCCGACTAGCGGGAGTAGGGGAGCAGTACTTC. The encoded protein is CASSSRLAGVGEQYF.

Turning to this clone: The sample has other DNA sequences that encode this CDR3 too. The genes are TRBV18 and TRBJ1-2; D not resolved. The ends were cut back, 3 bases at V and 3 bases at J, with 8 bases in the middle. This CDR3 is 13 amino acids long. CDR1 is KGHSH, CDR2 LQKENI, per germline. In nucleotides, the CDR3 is TGTGCCAGCTCACCGGCGGATTACTATGGCTACACCTTC. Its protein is CASSPADYYGYTF.

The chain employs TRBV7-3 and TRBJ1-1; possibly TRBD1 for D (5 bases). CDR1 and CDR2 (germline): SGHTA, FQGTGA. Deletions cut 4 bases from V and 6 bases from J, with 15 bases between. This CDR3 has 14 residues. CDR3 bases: TGTGCCAGCAGCTCGACAGAATTAAGCGCTGAAGCTTTCTTT. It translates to CASSSTELSAEAFF.

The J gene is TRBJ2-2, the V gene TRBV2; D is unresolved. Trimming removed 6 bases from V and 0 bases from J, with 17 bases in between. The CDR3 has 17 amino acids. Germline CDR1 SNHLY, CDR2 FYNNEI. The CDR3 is CASRKPTASSNTGELFF. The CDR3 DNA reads TGTGCCAGCAGGAAACCGACTGCCAGCTCGAACACCGGGGAGCTGTTTTTT.

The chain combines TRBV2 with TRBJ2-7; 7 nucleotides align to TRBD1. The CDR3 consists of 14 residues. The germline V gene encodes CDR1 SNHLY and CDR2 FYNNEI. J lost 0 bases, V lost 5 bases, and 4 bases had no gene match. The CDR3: CASSTWDSSYEQYF. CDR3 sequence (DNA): TGTGCCAGCAGTACCTGGGACAGCTCCTACGAGCAGTACTTC.